This T cell receptor beta chain was recorded in a study of T cell responses to AZD1222 COVID-19 vaccine. Whole-study findings and limits: Regions 160-218 and 743-854 dominated among vaccine-associated CD4 TCRs spanning spike. Seropositivity was recorded at baseline in only a handful of AZD1222 recipients. Repertoires were obtained solely post-peak T cell response.

Repertoires were generated with immunoSEQ multiplex PCR, while TCRdb's copy carries only in-frame clones and drops some. The sample includes approximately 140,000 clones, 80% to 95% of them seen just once. V lost 1 base and J lost 6, with 16 bases in between. CDR1 and CDR2 from the germline V gene are SGHTA and FQGNSA. CDR3 size: 15 residues. Concerning this clone: Its antigen is not known.

Second-dose intervals near 4 or 12 weeks were combined. The receptor was isolated from an adult who received the AZD1222 COVID-19 vaccine. This sample comprised peripheral blood, obtained 28 days after the second AZD1222 dose. The J gene is TRBJ2-7, the V gene TRBV7-2, with unresolved D. The CDR3 DNA reads TGTGCCAGCAGCTTAGAAGTCGCCAGAACGGGCGAGCAGTACTTC. This gives the protein CASSLEVARTGEQYF.